This TCR beta chain was identified during a study of blood T cell repertoires in COVID-19. Germline V gene sequence: CDR1 WNHNN, CDR2 SYGVQD (reference sequence). The CDR3 contains 14 residues. V was clipped by 0 bases and J by 4 bases, with 7 bases between them. In this sample, this clone turned up a few times. The protocol was immunoSEQ multiplex PCR, while the TCRdb copy is restricted to in-frame clones and leaves out a portion. Found here are some 100,000 clones, about nine tenths of them singletons; the top ten hold roughly 7.9%. Sequenced material: peripheral blood. The TCR was taken from a man between 65 and 85 years old who had recovered from COVID-19. This chain links TRBV10-1 with TRBJ1-5; no definite D call. CDR3 sequence: CASSESETNQPQHF. DNA for the CDR3: TGCGCCAGCAGTGAGTCGGAGACTAATCAGCCCCAGCATTTT.